This T cell receptor beta chain stems from a study of technical replicates of blood from a few donors (dated by TCRdb to about 2017). Library preparation used the immunoSEQ multiplex PCR assay. Not all clones reach the TCRdb copy of this immuneACCESS table, which keeps in-frame sequences only. Checked studies attribute under half of the gap to unresolved V genes and leave the rest unexplained. Counted in this sample were about 62,000 clones; about 98% of them appeared once. Under 0.2% of the sample rests with the top ten. As concerns this clone: There is no known antigen for this receptor. It has no much larger one-base neighbor in the sample; base qualities were not kept.

Spanning cysteine to phenylalanine, the CDR3 consists of 15 amino acids. The retained sequence is limited to the CDR3, 45 bases, with the frame set at the first base. CDR1 and CDR2, looked up from the germline V gene, are SGDLS and YYNGEE. The germline V end is reduced by 0 bases and the J end by 6 bases; junction bases left unmatched: 4. Rearrangement joined TRBV9 to TRBJ2-1, and 9 junctional nucleotides match TRBD2. The TCR was taken from a human donor in good health. Sequencing used T cells isolated from PBMCs. The CDR3 protein: CASSVGPSGTNEQFF. The DNA sequence reads TGTGCCAGCAGCGTAGGGCCTAGCGGGACCAATGAGCAGTTCTTC.